This note documents a single TCR beta chain sequence. TCRdb reanalysed the RT-PCR reads using MiXCR and keeps one entry per CDR3 protein. Seen here are roughly 960,000 distinct CDR3 sequences, under 20% observed once, and the top ten hold roughly 6.4%. The entry originates in a study of patients and donors after allogeneic stem cell transplantation. V was clipped by 7 bases and J by 3 bases, with 18 bases between them. The CDR3 has 15 residues. The chain is built from TRBV12-3 or TRBV12-4 and TRBJ1-1; D gene unclear. Input material: blood, either unsorted or a sorted T cell fraction (not recorded which). The receptor was isolated from a human donor who was either an allogeneic HSCT recipient or a stem cell or donor lymphocyte infusion donor (not recorded which). It is not recorded whose cells these are; they may come from a transplant donor. The CDR3 coding sequence is TGTGCCAGCACCTTCCCAGAGGGATACCACACTGAAGCTTTCTTT. Encoded protein: CASTFPEGYHTEAFF.